One and the same sample provided the 27 T cell receptor beta chains below, sequenced in a study of blood T cell repertoires in COVID-19. TCRdb keeps only in-frame clones here, not all; method: immunoSEQ multiplex PCR. There are about 99,000 clones in the sample; roughly 80% occur only once, and 20% to 30% lies in the top ten. Sample: peripheral blood. These receptors came from a man aged 55 to 70 with acute or convalescent COVID-19.

Many counts were recorded for this clone. J is TRBJ2-3 and V is TRBV4-3, with D maybe TRBD2 (5 bases). The CDR3 consists of 14 residues. The V end was cut by 6 bases, the J end by 3 bases, with 13 bases between. Germline values: CDR1 LGHNA, CDR2 YSLEER. The CDR3 here is CASSPLGVTDTQYF. CDR3 coding DNA: TGCGCCAGCAGTCCTCTCGGGGTAACAGATACGCAGTATTTT.

The chain recombines TRBV19 with TRBJ1-6; 8 bases match TRBD1. Germline loops: CDR1 LNHDA, CDR2 SQIVND (reference sequence). CDR3 length equals 15 residues. With V trimmed by 3 bases and J by 7 bases, 5 bases remained unmatched. The CDR3 DNA follows: TGTGCCAGTAGTATTACACAGGGGGAGAATTCACCCCTCCACTTT. This gives the protein CASSITQGENSPLHF.

This chain uses TRBV20-1 with TRBJ2-5; D not certain. From germline, CDR1 is DFQATT and CDR2 SNEGSKA (reference sequence). The CDR3 has 10 residues. The ends were cut back, 7 bases at V and 5 bases at J, with 8 bases in the middle. CDR3 in amino acids: CSGGVETQYF. The CDR3, as DNA: TGCAGTGGAGGCGTTGAGACCCAGTACTTC.

This chain joins TRBV11-2 and TRBJ2-1; 7 bases are shared with TRBD2. The CDR3 contains 15 residues. From germline, CDR1 is SGHAT and CDR2 FQNNGV. Trimming cost V 2 bases and J 4 bases; bases outside gene matches: 5. CDR3 coding DNA: TGTGCCAGCAGCTTATTAGCGGGCGCTTACAATGAGCAGTTCTTC. Amino acids: CASSLLAGAYNEQFF.

The V call is TRBV5-1, the J call TRBJ1-5; D may be TRBD1 (6 bases). The germline V gene has CDR1 SGHRS and CDR2 YFSETQ. The germline V and J ends were trimmed by 3 bases and 2 bases, with 12 bases remaining between them. This CDR3 region has 15 residues. This CDR3 reads CASSSSGGRNQPQHF. CDR3 bases: TGCGCCAGCAGCTCTAGCGGGGGCCGCAATCAGCCCCAGCATTTT.

This sequence joins TRBV4-1 and TRBJ2-1; 9 positions match TRBD1. Unmatched junction bases numbered 6, after V lost 2 bases and J lost 10 bases. The CDR3 has 14 amino acids. Germline CDR1 and CDR2: MGHRA and YSYEKL. The CDR3 DNA sequence: TGCGCCAGCAGCCAAAACAGGGGGCCGGGGGAGCAGTTCTTC. It encodes CASSQNRGPGEQFF.

J is TRBJ2-5 and V is TRBV19, with D tentatively TRBD2 (5 bases). CDR1 is LNHDA, CDR2 SQIVND, per germline (reference sequence). V was pared by 5 bases and J by 2 bases, with 15 bases between. This CDR3 is built from 15 residues. The CDR3 is CASSSAGVGQETQYF. The CDR3 DNA follows: TGTGCCAGTAGTTCCGCCGGGGTAGGGCAAGAGACCCAGTACTTC.

The chain couples TRBV24-1 to TRBJ2-2, with no clear D. V shed 4 bases and J shed 10 bases, with 12 bases lying between them. CDR3 length: 13 amino acids. Germline values: CDR1 KGHDR, CDR2 SFDVKD. The CDR3 sequence is CATSEADGEELFF. The CDR3 nucleotides read TGTGCCACCAGTGAGGCGGATGGCGAGGAGCTGTTTTTT.

The chain joins TRBV19 to TRBJ1-5; tentatively, D is TRBD1 (6 bases). Deletions cut 7 bases from V and 4 bases from J, with 11 bases between. Germline CDR1 reads LNHDA; CDR2 reads SQIVND (reference sequence). The length of the CDR3 is 13 residues. CDR3 protein: CASTTGLNQPQHF. The CDR3 DNA is TGTGCCAGTACTACAGGGCTAAATCAGCCCCAGCATTTT.

V is TRBV7-8 and J is TRBJ2-1, with 13 bases lining up with TRBD2. With 5 bases clipped from V and 6 bases from J, the junction kept 4 bases outside the gene matches. Germline CDR1 and CDR2: SGHVS and FQNEAQ. The CDR3 contains 15 residues. In DNA, the CDR3 is TGTGCCAGCAGCCTACTAGCGGGAGGGGGCAATGAGCAGTTCTTC. It translates to CASSLLAGGGNEQFF. The variable domain in full, completed from reference TRBV7-8 and TRBJ2-1, reads GAGVSQSPRYKVAKRGQDVALRCDPISGHVSLFWYQQALGQGPEFLTYFQNEAQLDKSGLPSDRFFAERPEGSVSTLKIQRTQQEDSAVYLCASSLLAGGGNEQFFGPGTRLTVL.

In nucleotides, the CDR3 is TGTGCCAGCAGTTTTAACAGCAACTATGGCTACACCTTC. Translation gives CASSFNSNYGYTF. This chain uses TRBV27 with TRBJ1-2, with D hard to call. CDR1 and CDR2 from the germline V gene are MNHEY and SMNVEV (reference sequence). This CDR3 has 13 amino acids. Trimming shortened V by 3 bases and J by 2 bases, and 7 bases separated the two germline ends.

The chain joins TRBV10-3 to TRBJ2-4; D unclear. With 0 bases removed from V and 13 bases from J, the gap between germline ends came to 10 bases. The CDR3 is 12 amino acids. Germline CDR1 and CDR2: ENHRY and SYGVKD. CDR3 DNA: TGTGCCATCAGTGAGTCGGGCCCCAAACAGTACTTC. Protein sequence: CAISESGPKQYF.

The chain has TRBV19 and TRBJ2-7, with D uncertain. The CDR3 consists of 12 residues. V was cut by 5 bases and J by 6 bases, with 11 bases left in between. The germline gives CDR1 LNHDA, CDR2 SQIVND (reference sequence). CDR3 nucleotides: TGTGCCAGTAGTTGGTTAGCCGGCGAGCAGTACTTC. It encodes CASSWLAGEQYF.

This chain uses TRBV24-1 with TRBJ2-7; tentatively, D is TRBD1 (5 bases). The CDR3 runs to 12 residues. Germline-derived CDR1 and CDR2 are KGHDR and SFDVKD. V shed 5 bases and J shed 3 bases, with 7 bases lying between them. Written as DNA, the CDR3 is TGTGCCACCAGTGCACAGGTCTACGAGCAGTACTTC. Protein: CATSAQVYEQYF.

This CDR3 is CASSAGEGLGNEQFF. The CDR3 nucleotides are TGTGCCAGCAGCGCGGGGGAGGGCCTGGGGAATGAGCAGTTCTTC. The rearrangement uses TRBV9 and TRBJ2-1; TRBD2 matches at 7 bases. The CDR3 is 15 residues long. The germline V gene has CDR1 SGDLS and CDR2 YYNGEE. V gave up 3 bases and J gave up 7 bases; unmatched junction bases: 10.

The chain uses TRBV6-5 and TRBJ1-5; D is perhaps TRBD1 (6 bases). The V gene's germline CDR1 is MNHEY and CDR2 SVGAGI. This CDR3 has 15 amino acids. V lost 8 bases and J lost 7, with 21 bases in between. The CDR3 region is CASSDAGGRMQPQHF. CDR3 DNA: TGTGCCAGCTCGGACGCGGGGGGCCGGATGCAGCCCCAGCATTTT.

DNA of the CDR3: TGTGCCAGCAGTCCCCAGGGGACAGATACGCAGTATTTT. Residues: CASSPQGTDTQYF. The chain links TRBV6-4 to TRBJ2-3, with D possibly matching TRBD1 (6 bases). Trimming removed 5 bases at V and 3 bases at J, with 9 bases between. CDR1 MRHNA and CDR2 SNTAGT come from the germline V gene. CDR3 size: 13 residues.

J is TRBJ1-5 and V is TRBV6-1; D not certain. Trimming left V 2 bases short and J 7 bases short, with 12 bases between. This CDR3 comprises 14 residues. Germline assignment: CDR1 MNHNS and CDR2 SASEGT. CDR3 in amino acids: CASSESGGNQPQHF. CDR3 sequence (DNA): TGTGCCAGCAGTGAATCGGGAGGGAACCAGCCCCAGCATTTT.

The rearrangement joins TRBV5-1 to TRBJ2-3, with D possibly being TRBD2 (6 bases). CDR1 and CDR2 from the germline V gene are SGHRS and YFSETQ. This CDR3 is built from 16 residues. The V and J ends lost 0 bases and 2 bases respectively, with 13 bases between them. The CDR3 reads CASSLDRPGLTDTQYF. CDR3 bases: TGCGCCAGCAGCTTGGATCGGCCGGGACTCACAGATACGCAGTATTTT.

The CDR3, as DNA: TGCGCCAGCAGAACCGGGACAGGGACAGATACGCAGTATTTT. Its translation: CASRTGTGTDTQYF. The chain links TRBV10-1 to TRBJ2-3; TRBD1 matches 9 bases. This CDR3 has 14 amino acids. V lost 6 bases and J lost 3; bases outside the gene matches: 4. CDR1 and CDR2 (germline): WNHNN, SYGVQD (reference sequence).

CDR3 sequence (DNA): TGTGCCAGCAGCCCAAGCGGGTTTGGCTCCTACAATGAGCAGTTCTTC. This gives the protein CASSPSGFGSYNEQFF. The chain uses TRBV14 and TRBJ2-1, with D perhaps TRBD2 (6 bases). The CDR3 consists of 16 residues. V gave up 4 bases and J gave up 0 bases, with 13 bases separating them. Germline CDR1 is SGHDN and CDR2 is FVKESK.

The chain employs TRBV27 and TRBJ1-3; no reliable D call. This CDR3 is 13 amino acids long. Germline V gene data show CDR1 as MNHEY and CDR2 as SMNVEV (reference sequence). The ends were cut back, 9 bases at V and 4 bases at J, with 13 bases in the middle. The CDR3: CARTGVSGNTIYF. In DNA, the CDR3 is TGTGCCAGGACCGGGGTGAGCGGAAACACCATATATTTT.

This chain connects TRBV2 to TRBJ1-5; possible D gene TRBD1, 5 bases. V was clipped by 4 bases and J by 3 bases, with 13 bases between them. From germline, CDR1 is SNHLY and CDR2 FYNNEI. The CDR3 runs to 15 residues. CDR3 DNA: TGTGCCAGCAGTGTAGACAGCCAACCCAATCAGCCCCAGCATTTT. Protein product: CASSVDSQPNQPQHF.

V usage is TRBV6-5 and J usage is TRBJ2-3; 8 bases match TRBD2. CDR1 is MNHEY and CDR2 is SVGAGI in the germline V gene. This CDR3 region has 15 residues. The ends lost 0 bases at V and 4 bases at J; junction bases unmatched: 3. The CDR3 spells CASSYSSGRADTQYF. DNA for the CDR3: TGTGCCAGCAGTTACTCGAGCGGGAGAGCAGATACGCAGTATTTT.

The chain couples TRBV19 to TRBJ2-2; 12 bases agree with TRBD2. The germline CDR1 and CDR2 sequences are LNHDA and SQIVND (reference sequence). The CDR3 loop spans 16 amino acids. V gave up 4 bases and J gave up 0 bases; unmatched junction bases: 0. This CDR3 reads CASSRLAGANTGELFF. The CDR3 DNA follows: TGTGCCAGTAGTAGACTAGCGGGAGCGAACACCGGGGAGCTGTTTTTT. Using reference TRBV19 and TRBJ2-2 for the parts outside the CDR3, the full variable domain is DGGITQSPKYLFRKEGQNVTLSCEQNLNHDAMYWYRQDPGQGLRLIYYSQIVNDFQKGDIAEGYSVSREKKESFPLTVTSAQKNPTAFYLCASSRLAGANTGELFFGEGSRLTVL.

CDR3 loop: CATSDPGQQSSYNEQFF. The CDR3 coding sequence is TGTGCCACCAGTGACCCGGGACAGCAGAGCTCCTACAATGAGCAGTTCTTC. This chain links TRBV24-1 with TRBJ2-1; 7 bases agree with TRBD1. The germline gives CDR1 KGHDR, CDR2 SFDVKD. V shed 4 bases, J shed 0 bases, and the junction held 8 bases outside the gene matches. The CDR3 is made up of 17 amino acids.

The sample holds a few counts of this clone. The rearrangement joins TRBV28 to TRBJ1-3; D may be TRBD1 (5 bases). The germline V gene encodes CDR1 MDHEN and CDR2 SYDVKM. This CDR3 has 16 amino acids. V was cut by 5 bases and J by 4 bases, with 18 bases left in between. CDR3 sequence: CASSDYGRGLGNTIYF. In DNA, the CDR3 is TGTGCCAGCAGTGATTATGGGAGGGGCCTCGGAAACACCATATATTTT.